This TCR beta chain was sequenced for a study of CD8+ T cells in alopecia areata. Germline CDR1 SGHTA, CDR2 FQGNSA. The V gene end was trimmed by 5 bases and the J gene end by 0 bases; junction bases not matched to a gene: 4. This CDR3 has 16 residues. Reverse transcription of extracted RNA yielded cDNA, which provided the sequencing template. Measured with immunoSEQ multiplex PCR; TCRdb has only the in-frame clones, and not every one. The sample holds tens of thousands of clones; 44% are singletons and the top ten take roughly half. Study-wide results and limits: An increase in clonality over normal scalp was evident in lesional scalp, especially alopecia totalis/universalis.

Notes on this clone: The antigen remains undetermined.

This TCR came from a human donor with alopecia areata. V usage is TRBV7-2 and J usage is TRBJ2-2; 9 bases map to TRBD2. The sample taken for sequencing was NKG2D-low CD8+ T cells sorted from blood. CDR3 loop: CASSLIAGANTGELFF. The CDR3 nucleotides are TGTGCCAGCAGCCTGATAGCGGGAGCGAACACCGGGGAGCTGTTTTTT.